This T cell receptor beta chain was sequenced during a study of T cell repertoires in cytomegalovirus infection. TCRdb reprocessed the reads with MiXCR, giving one entry per CDR3 protein. The table records around 900,000 distinct CDR3 sequences, roughly 30% of them present only once. This clonotype was seen a few times. Its antigen is currently unknown. With 0 bases removed from V and 0 bases from J, the gap between germline ends came to 6 bases. The CDR3 contains 16 residues. From germline, CDR1 is MGHRA and CDR2 YSYEKL. The receptor was derived from a human donor in good health (CMV status not recorded). Some clones in this sample may be carry-over from other donors' samples. The genes are TRBV4-1 and TRBJ2-6; D call uncertain. The material sequenced was cultured CD8+ T cells from PBMCs, taken from culture after CMV antigen stimulation. The CDR3 spells CASSQDLRSGANVLTF. DNA for the CDR3: TGCGCCAGCAGCCAAGATCTCCGCTCTGGGGCCAACGTCCTGACTTTC.